This T cell receptor (beta chain) originates from a study of T cell responses to AZD1222 COVID-19 vaccine. About the study: Pooling of second doses given at about 4 or about 12 weeks was done.

The CDR3 is 14 residues long. In germline, CDR1 is LGHNA, CDR2 YSLEER. Between the trimmed V and J ends, which lost 0 bases and 7 bases, there was a span of 12 bases. Worth noting for this clone: No antigen is known for it.

Points from the study as a whole: White British donors predominated, females outnumbered males, and clonal diversity was possibly underestimated. The peak T cell response came first, and repertoires were sampled only after it.

Assay: immunoSEQ multiplex PCR; the TCRdb copy retains only in-frame clones and omits some. This table holds around 100,000 clones, roughly 90% found once. The rearrangement joins TRBV4-3 to TRBJ1-2; TRBD1 is a possible D gene (5 bases). The receptor was derived from an adult in good health. Here the sequenced sample was peripheral blood, taken on day 0 of AZD1222 vaccination. This chain's CDR3 is CASSQEPGRGGYTF. The CDR3 DNA reads TGCGCCAGCAGCCAAGAGCCGGGGAGGGGTGGCTACACCTTC.